Sequencing of this T cell receptor beta chain was carried out in a study of T cells in Graves' hyperthyroidism and ophthalmopathy. Researchers amplified the TCR beta CDR3 regions from RNA transcripts. The TCR CDR3 first-round RT-PCR relied on the HTBI primer set. TCRdb itself ran the multiplex PCR reads through MiXCR, one entry per CDR3 protein. The table records some 360,000 distinct CDR3 sequences, approximately 15% of them present only once. This clonotype has a count of ten or more. This CDR3 has 12 amino acids. The germline V gene has CDR1 SGHDT and CDR2 YYEEEE. The V end was cut by 6 bases, the J end by 3 bases, with 10 bases between.

This clonotype was obtained from a woman aged 60-70 years with Graves' hyperthyroidism. Sequencing input: blood. The chain employs TRBV5-6 and TRBJ2-7, with no clear D. Here the CDR3 DNA reads TGTGCCAGCACCTCGGAGAGCTACGAGCAGTACTTC. Encoded protein: CASTSESYEQYF. The full variable domain, rest sourced from reference TRBV5-6 and TRBJ2-7, is DAGVTQSPTHLIKTRGQQVTLRCSPKSGHDTVSWYQQALGQGPQFIFQYYEEEERQRGNFPDRFSGHQFPNYSSELNVNALLLGDSALYLCASTSESYEQYFGPGTRLTVT.